The sequence of this TCR beta chain was determined in a study of human T cells and chemical hapten exposure. In the study overall: During the approximately 25-week study period, patients had diphenylcyclopropenone applied to the scalp every week.

Indicated treatment: therapeutic diphenylcyclopropenone sensitization with weekly scalp DPC. Germline assignment: CDR1 MNHNY and CDR2 SVGAGI (reference sequence). This CDR3 is 16 amino acids long. The V and J ends lost 5 bases and 1 base respectively, with 18 bases between them. In the library, unique molecular identifiers were attached to individual cDNA molecules. TCRdb re-called the reads through MiXCR, storing one row per CDR3 protein. In the table there are 300 to 400 distinct CDR3 sequences, around two fifths of which are singletons. The sample holds a few counts of this clonotype. The sequencing used whole blood, collected before DPC sensitization or 2, 6, or about 24 weeks after (not recorded which). The clonotype comes from an adult with alopecia areata. Some clones in this sample may be carry-over from other donors' samples. This table probably holds off-target reads from a library built for another chain. The chain uses TRBV6-6 and TRBJ2-7, with D possibly TRBD2 on 5 matching bases. CDR3 DNA: TGTGCCAGCAGTCCGGTAGGAGGTTTGGGGTCCTACGAGCAGTACTTC. Its protein is CASSPVGGLGSYEQYF.